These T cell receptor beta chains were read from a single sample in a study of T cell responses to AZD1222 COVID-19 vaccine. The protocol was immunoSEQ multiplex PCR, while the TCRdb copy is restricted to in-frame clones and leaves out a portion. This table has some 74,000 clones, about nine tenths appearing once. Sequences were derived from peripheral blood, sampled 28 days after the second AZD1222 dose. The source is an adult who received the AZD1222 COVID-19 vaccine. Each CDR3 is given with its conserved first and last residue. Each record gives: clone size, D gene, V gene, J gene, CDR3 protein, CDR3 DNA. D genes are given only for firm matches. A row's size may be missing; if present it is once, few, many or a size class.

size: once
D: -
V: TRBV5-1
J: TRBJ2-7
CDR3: CASSLGQRGSHEQYF
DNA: TGCGCCAGCAGCTTGGGGCAGAGGGGATCCCACGAGCAGTACTTC

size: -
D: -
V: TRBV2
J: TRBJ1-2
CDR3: CASIPGQLPNSNYGYTF
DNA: TGTGCCAGCATTCCTGGACAGCTACCTAATTCTAACTATGGCTACACCTTC

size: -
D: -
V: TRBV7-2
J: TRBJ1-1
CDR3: CASSASRGNTEAFF
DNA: TGTGCCAGCAGCGCAAGCAGGGGGAACACTGAAGCTTTCTTT

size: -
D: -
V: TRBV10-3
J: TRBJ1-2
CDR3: CAISVLGGYTF
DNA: TGTGCCATCAGTGTTCTGGGTGGCTACACCTTC

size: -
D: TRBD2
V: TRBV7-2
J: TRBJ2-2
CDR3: CASSLTSGGDTGELFF
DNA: TGTGCCAGCAGCTTAACTAGCGGGGGGGACACCGGGGAGCTGTTTTTT

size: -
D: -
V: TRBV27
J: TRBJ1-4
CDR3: CASSSWGGGYTNEKLFF
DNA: TGTGCCAGCAGTTCCTGGGGTGGCGGATACACTAATGAAAAACTGTTTTTT

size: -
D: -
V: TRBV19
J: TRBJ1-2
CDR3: CASGGYGGGYTF
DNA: TGTGCCAGCGGGGGCTACGGAGGTGGCTACACCTTC

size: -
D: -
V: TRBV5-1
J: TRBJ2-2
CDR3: CASSRGGGFANTGELFF
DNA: TGCGCCAGCAGCCGGGGAGGAGGATTCGCGAACACCGGGGAGCTGTTTTTT

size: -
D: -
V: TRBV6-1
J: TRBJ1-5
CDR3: CASSEIYDPNQPQHF
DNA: TGTGCCAGCAGTGAAATCTACGATCCTAATCAGCCCCAGCATTTT

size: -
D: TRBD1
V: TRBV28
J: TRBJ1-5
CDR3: CASSTAGQGSNQPQHF
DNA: TGTGCCAGCAGTACCGCCGGACAGGGGAGCAATCAGCCCCAGCATTTT

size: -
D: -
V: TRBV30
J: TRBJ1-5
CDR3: CAWSVGLWQPQHF
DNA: TGTGCCTGGAGTGTAGGGCTCTGGCAGCCCCAGCATTTT

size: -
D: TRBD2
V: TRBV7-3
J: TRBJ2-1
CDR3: CASSPRLAGLTEQFF
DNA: TGTGCCAGCAGCCCCAGACTAGCGGGGCTGACAGAGCAGTTCTTC

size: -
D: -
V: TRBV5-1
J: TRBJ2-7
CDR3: CASSFGSSYEQYF
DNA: TGCGCCAGCAGCTTTGGTTCCTCCTACGAGCAGTACTTC

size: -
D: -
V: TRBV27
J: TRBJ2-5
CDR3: CASRSPTGRGETQYF
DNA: TGTGCCAGCAGATCCCCCACAGGGAGGGGAGAGACCCAGTACTTC

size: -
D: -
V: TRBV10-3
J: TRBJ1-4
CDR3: CAIRGGPNEKLFF
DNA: TGTGCCATCAGGGGGGGTCCGAATGAAAAACTGTTTTTT

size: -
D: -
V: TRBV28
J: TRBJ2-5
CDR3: CASRKAGQKETQYF
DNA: TGTGCCAGCAGAAAAGCTGGACAGAAAGAGACCCAGTACTTC

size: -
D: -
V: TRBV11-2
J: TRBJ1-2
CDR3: CASSLSDGPYGYTF
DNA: TGTGCCAGCAGCTTATCGGACGGACCTTATGGCTACACCTTC

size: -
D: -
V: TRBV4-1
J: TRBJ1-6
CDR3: CASSPLQAPNNSPLHF
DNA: TGCGCCAGCAGCCCATTACAGGCCCCGAATAATTCACCCCTCCACTTT

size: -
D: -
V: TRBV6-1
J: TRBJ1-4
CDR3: CASSEALLTREKLFF
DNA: TGTGCCAGCAGTGAAGCGCTTTTAACCAGGGAAAAACTGTTTTTT

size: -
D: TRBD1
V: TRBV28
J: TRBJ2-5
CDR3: CASTSGQQETQYF
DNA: TGTGCCAGCACCTCGGGACAGCAAGAGACCCAGTACTTC

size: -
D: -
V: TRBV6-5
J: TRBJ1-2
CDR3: CASSRGQRYGYTF
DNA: TGTGCCAGCAGCCGTGGACAGCGCTATGGCTACACCTTC

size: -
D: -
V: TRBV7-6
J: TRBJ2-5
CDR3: CASSSTHIETQYF
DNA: TGTGCCAGCAGCTCGACCCATATAGAGACCCAGTACTTC

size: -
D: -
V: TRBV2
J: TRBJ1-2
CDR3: CASSVLQSNYGYTF
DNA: TGTGCCAGCAGTGTCTTACAGTCGAACTATGGCTACACCTTC

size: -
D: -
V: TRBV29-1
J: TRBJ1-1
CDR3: CSVSGGQGNTEAFF
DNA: TGCAGCGTCTCAGGCGGCCAGGGGAACACTGAAGCTTTCTTT

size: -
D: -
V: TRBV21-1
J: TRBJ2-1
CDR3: CASSSLQGAGVTYNEQFF
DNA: TGTGCCAGCAGCTCCCTCCAGGGGGCAGGGGTTACCTACAATGAGCAGTTCTTC

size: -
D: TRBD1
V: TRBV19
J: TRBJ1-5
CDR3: CASRITGTGVFQPQHF
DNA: TGTGCCAGTAGAATAACCGGGACAGGGGTATTTCAGCCCCAGCATTTT

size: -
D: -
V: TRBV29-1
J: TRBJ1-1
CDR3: CSVDGTGETEAFF
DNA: TGCAGCGTGGACGGGACGGGGGAGACTGAAGCTTTCTTT

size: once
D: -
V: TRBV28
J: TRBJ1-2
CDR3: CASTLRAPKGYTF
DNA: TGTGCCAGCACCCTCCGGGCCCCGAAGGGCTACACCTTC

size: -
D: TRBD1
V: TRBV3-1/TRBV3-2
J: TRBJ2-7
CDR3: CASSQDFRGTYEQYF
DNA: TGTGCCAGCAGCCAAGATTTCAGGGGGACCTACGAGCAGTACTTC

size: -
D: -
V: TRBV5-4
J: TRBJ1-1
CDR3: CASSMPWNTEAFF
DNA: TGTGCCAGCTCAATGCCGTGGAACACTGAAGCTTTCTTT

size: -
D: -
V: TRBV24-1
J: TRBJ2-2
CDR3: CATSDRTVGTGELFF
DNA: TGTGCCACCAGTGATCGGACAGTTGGGACCGGGGAGCTGTTTTTT

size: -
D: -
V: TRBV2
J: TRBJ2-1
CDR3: CASSVDTGIHEQFF
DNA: TGTGCCAGCAGTGTTGATACGGGTATCCATGAGCAGTTCTTC

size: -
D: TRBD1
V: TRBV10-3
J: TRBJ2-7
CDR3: CAISESRTGLISYEQYF
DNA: TGTGCCATCAGTGAGTCGAGGACAGGTCTCATCTCCTACGAGCAGTACTTC

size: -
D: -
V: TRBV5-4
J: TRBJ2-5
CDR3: CASSLDSFGTETQYF
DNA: TGTGCCAGCAGCTTGGACTCCTTTGGCACAGAGACCCAGTACTTC

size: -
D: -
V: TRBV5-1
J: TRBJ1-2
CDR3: CASSSGQKYGYTF
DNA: TGCGCCAGCAGCAGTGGACAAAAATATGGCTACACCTTC

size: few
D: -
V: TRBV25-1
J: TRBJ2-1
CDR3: CASRYSFEQFF
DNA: TGTGCCAGCAGATATTCCTTTGAGCAGTTCTTC

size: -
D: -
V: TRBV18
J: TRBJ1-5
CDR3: CASSPPSSGHSNNQPQHF
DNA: TGTGCCAGCTCACCACCCAGTTCGGGACATTCGAACAATCAGCCCCAGCATTTT

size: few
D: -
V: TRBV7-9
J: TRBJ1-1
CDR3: CASSFKGLAGSGNTEAFF
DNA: TGTGCCAGCAGCTTTAAGGGGTTAGCAGGGTCGGGGAACACTGAAGCTTTCTTT

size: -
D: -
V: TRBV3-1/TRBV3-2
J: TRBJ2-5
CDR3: CASSQDLIYGKGPRETQYF
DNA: TGTGCCAGCAGCCAAGATCTTATCTATGGGAAGGGCCCGCGAGAGACCCAGTACTTC

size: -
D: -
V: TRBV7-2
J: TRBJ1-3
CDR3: CASSLSRNTIYF
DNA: TGTGCCAGCAGCTTATCTCGAAACACCATATATTTT

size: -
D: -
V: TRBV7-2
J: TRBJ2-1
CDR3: CASSLQGPSSEQFF
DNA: TGTGCCAGCAGCTTGCAGGGGCCCTCTTCTGAGCAGTTCTTC

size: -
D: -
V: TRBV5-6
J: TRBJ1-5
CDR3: CASSSPDQPQHF
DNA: TGTGCCAGCAGCTCCCCAGATCAGCCCCAGCATTTT

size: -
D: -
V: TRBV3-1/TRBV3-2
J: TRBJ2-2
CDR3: CASSLGPFTGELFF
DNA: TGTGCCAGCAGCTTAGGACCCTTCACCGGGGAGCTGTTTTTT

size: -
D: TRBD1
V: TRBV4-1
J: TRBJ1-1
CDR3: CASSQPTGGEGEAFF
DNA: TGCGCCAGCAGCCAACCGACAGGGGGAGAGGGCGAAGCTTTCTTT

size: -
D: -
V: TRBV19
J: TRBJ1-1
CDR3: CASSHRGGLTEAFF
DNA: TGTGCCAGTAGTCATCGAGGCGGGCTCACTGAAGCTTTCTTT

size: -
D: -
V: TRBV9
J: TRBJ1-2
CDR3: CASSPTGRVDYGYTF
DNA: TGTGCCAGCAGCCCCACGGGGAGGGTAGACTATGGCTACACCTTC

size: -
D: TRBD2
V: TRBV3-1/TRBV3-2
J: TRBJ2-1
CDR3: CASSQEGTTSGHNEQFF
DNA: TGTGCCAGCAGCCAAGAAGGCACTACTAGCGGCCACAATGAGCAGTTCTTC

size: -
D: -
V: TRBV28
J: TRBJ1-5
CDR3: CASTMFPGVLSNQPQHF
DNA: TGTGCCAGCACTATGTTCCCGGGGGTTCTGAGCAATCAGCCCCAGCATTTT

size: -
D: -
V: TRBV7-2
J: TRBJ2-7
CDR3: CASSLEGGFEQYF
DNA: TGTGCCAGCAGCTTAGAGGGCGGATTCGAGCAGTACTTC

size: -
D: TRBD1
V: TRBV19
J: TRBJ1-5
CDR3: CASSTLTGPQPQHF
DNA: TGTGCCAGTAGTACCCTGACAGGGCCCCAGCCCCAGCATTTT